These 12 T cell receptor beta chains came from one sample sequenced in a study of cytomegalovirus exposure and HLA in healthy donors. 13 Jbeta primers and 60 Vbeta primers were used for the PCR. Clones were sequenced by immunoSEQ multiplex PCR, and TCRdb holds only the in-frame ones, with some missing. The table lists roughly 140,000 clones, 80% to 85% of them singletons. Sample: PBMCs. Receptors were obtained from a female donor in good health and CMV-seronegative.

The chain carries TRBV30 and TRBJ2-2, with D maybe TRBD2 (6 bases). Germline V gene lookup returns CDR1 GTSNPN and CDR2 SVGIG (reference sequence). V lost 5 bases to trimming and J lost 4 bases, with 14 bases between them. The CDR3 extends over 14 amino acids. This CDR3 is CAWGTGLPTGELFF. CDR3 DNA: TGTGCCTGGGGGACGGGACTCCCCACCGGGGAGCTGTTTTTT.

The rearrangement links TRBV7-3 to TRBJ2-1, with TRBD2 identical over 7 bases. This CDR3 is built from 14 residues. Germline loops: CDR1 SGHTA, CDR2 FQGTGA. V shed 2 bases, J shed 8 bases, and the junction held 6 bases outside the gene matches. Here the CDR3 reads CASSLLASGDEQFF. The CDR3 nucleotides are TGTGCCAGCAGCTTACTTGCGAGCGGGGATGAGCAGTTCTTC.

The chain is built from TRBV9 and TRBJ1-1; a weak D match, TRBD1 (5 bases). The V end lost 2 bases, the J end lost 4 bases, and 12 bases lay between the germline ends. CDR1 and CDR2 from the germline V gene are SGDLS and YYNGEE. The CDR3 runs to 14 residues. Here the CDR3 DNA reads TGTGCCAGCAGCGTGTCGGGGGTGGGCACTGAAGCTTTCTTT. Its translation is CASSVSGVGTEAFF.

The chain links TRBV7-9 to TRBJ2-2, with a possible D match to TRBD1 (6 bases). There are 16 residues in the CDR3. In germline, CDR1 is SEHNR, CDR2 FQNEAQ (reference sequence). Trimming stripped 2 bases from V and 0 bases from J, with 10 bases between. CDR3 in DNA: TGTGCCAGCAGCTTAAGGGGGACAACGAACACCGGGGAGCTGTTTTTT. It encodes CASSLRGTTNTGELFF.

The chain is built from TRBV27 and TRBJ2-7, with TRBD2 matching 10 bases. V was clipped by 5 bases and J by 3 bases; unmatched bases: 7. This CDR3 is 15 amino acids long. CDR1 and CDR2 from the germline V gene are MNHEY and SMNVEV (reference sequence). This CDR3 is CASSPASGGHYEQYF. CDR3 nucleotide sequence: TGTGCCAGCAGTCCGGCTAGCGGGGGCCACTACGAGCAGTACTTC.

The chain has TRBV27 and TRBJ1-5; D unclear. Germline V gene sequence: CDR1 MNHEY, CDR2 SMNVEV (reference sequence). The CDR3 sequence is 14 residues long. V gave up 2 bases and J gave up 7 bases, with 12 bases separating them. The CDR3 region has the DNA TGTGCCAGCAGTTTAAGGCCCACCAGGCAGCCCCAGCATTTT. Encoded protein: CASSLRPTRQPQHF.

This chain joins TRBV9 and TRBJ2-5; D unresolved. Germline loops: CDR1 SGDLS, CDR2 YYNGEE. Trimming cost V 2 bases and J 1 base, with 6 bases left between them. The CDR3 covers 13 residues. CDR3 DNA: TGTGCCAGCAGCGTCGGTATCCAAGAGACCCAGTACTTC. This gives the protein CASSVGIQETQYF.

CDR3 in DNA: TGTGCCAGCAGAGGACAGGGGGCGAGCACAGATACGCAGTATTTT. Its protein product is CASRGQGASTDTQYF. J is TRBJ2-3 and V is TRBV6-1; 11 positions agree with TRBD1. The germline gives CDR1 MNHNS, CDR2 SASEGT. V shed 6 bases and J 0 bases; nucleotides not matched to a gene: 2. This CDR3 has 15 residues.

V gene TRBV2 combines with J gene TRBJ1-2; D unresolved. CDR1 and CDR2 from the germline V gene are SNHLY and FYNNEI. V was clipped by 2 bases and J by 4 bases, with 8 bases between them. The CDR3 extends over 13 amino acids. In DNA, the CDR3 is TGTGCCAGCAGTGAACAACCGGGCTATGGCTACACCTTC. It translates to CASSEQPGYGYTF.

The chain combines TRBV30 with TRBJ2-2; D might be TRBD1 (6 bases). The CDR3 is made up of 16 amino acids. CDR1 is GTSNPN, CDR2 SVGIG, per germline (reference sequence). V was cut by 0 bases and J by 3 bases, with 14 bases left in between. CDR3 sequence reads: CAWSVLGAEYTGELFF. The DNA for the CDR3 is TGTGCCTGGAGTGTACTGGGGGCGGAGTACACCGGGGAGCTGTTTTTT.

V and J are TRBV10-3 and TRBJ1-1, with a possible D match to TRBD1 (6 bases). This CDR3 region has 14 residues. V shed 6 bases and J shed 5 bases, with 16 bases lying between them. The germline CDR1 and CDR2 sequences are ENHRY and SYGVKD. The CDR3 here is CAIRRDISGTEAFF. The CDR3 coding sequence is TGTGCCATCAGGAGGGACATCAGCGGAACTGAAGCTTTCTTT.

The rearrangement uses TRBV5-1 and TRBJ1-1, with D possibly matching TRBD1 (6 bases). The CDR3 sequence is 13 residues long. Germline CDR1 is SGHRS and CDR2 is YFSETQ. Trimming took 4 bases from V and 4 from J, leaving 11 bases between them. Here the CDR3 reads CASSPEGGTEAFF. The DNA of the CDR3 is TGCGCCAGCAGCCCTGAAGGGGGCACTGAAGCTTTCTTT.